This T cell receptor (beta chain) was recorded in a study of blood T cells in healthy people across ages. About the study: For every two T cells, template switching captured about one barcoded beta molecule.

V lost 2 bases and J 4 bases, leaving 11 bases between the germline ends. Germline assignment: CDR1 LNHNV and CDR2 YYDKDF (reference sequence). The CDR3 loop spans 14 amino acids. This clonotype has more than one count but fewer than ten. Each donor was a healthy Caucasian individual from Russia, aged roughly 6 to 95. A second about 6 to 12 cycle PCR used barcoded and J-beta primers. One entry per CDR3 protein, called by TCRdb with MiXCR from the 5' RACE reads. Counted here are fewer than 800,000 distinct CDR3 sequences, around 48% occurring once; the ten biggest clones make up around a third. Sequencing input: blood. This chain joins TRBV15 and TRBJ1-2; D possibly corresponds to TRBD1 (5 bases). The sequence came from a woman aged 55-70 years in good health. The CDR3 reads CATSRQGTTYGYTF. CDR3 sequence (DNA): TGTGCCACCAGCAGACAGGGCACGACCTATGGCTACACCTTC. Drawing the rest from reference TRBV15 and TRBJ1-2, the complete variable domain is DAMVIQNPRYQVTQFGKPVTLSCSQTLNHNVMYWYQQKSSQAPKLLFHYYDKDFNNEADTPDNFQSRRPNTSFCFLDIRSPGLGDTAMYLCATSRQGTTYGYTFGSGTRLTVV.